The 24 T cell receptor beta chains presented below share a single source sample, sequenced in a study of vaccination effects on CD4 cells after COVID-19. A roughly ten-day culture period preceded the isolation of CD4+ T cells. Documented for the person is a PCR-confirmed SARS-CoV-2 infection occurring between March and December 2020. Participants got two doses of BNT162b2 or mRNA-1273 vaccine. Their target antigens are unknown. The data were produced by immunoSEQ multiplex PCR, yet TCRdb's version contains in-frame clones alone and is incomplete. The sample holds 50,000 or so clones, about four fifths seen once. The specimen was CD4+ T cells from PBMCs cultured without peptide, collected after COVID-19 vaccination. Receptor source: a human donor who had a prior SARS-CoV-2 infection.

In DNA form, the CDR3 reads TGTGCCAGCAGCTTACGGCTGAGGGGGAGCACAGATACGCAGTATTTT. Its protein is CASSLRLRGSTDTQYF. The rearrangement links TRBV7-2 to TRBJ2-3; D possibly corresponds to TRBD1 (6 bases). Germline V gene sequence: CDR1 SGHTA, CDR2 FQGNSA. The germline V and J ends were trimmed by 2 bases and 0 bases, with 12 bases remaining between them. The CDR3 spans 16 residues.

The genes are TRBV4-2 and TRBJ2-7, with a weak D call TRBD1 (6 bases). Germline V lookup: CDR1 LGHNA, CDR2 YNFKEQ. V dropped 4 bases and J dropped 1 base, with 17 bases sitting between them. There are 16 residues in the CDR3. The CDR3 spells CASSPSLGGHSYEQYF. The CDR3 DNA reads TGTGCCAGCAGCCCAAGCCTAGGGGGACATTCCTACGAGCAGTACTTC.

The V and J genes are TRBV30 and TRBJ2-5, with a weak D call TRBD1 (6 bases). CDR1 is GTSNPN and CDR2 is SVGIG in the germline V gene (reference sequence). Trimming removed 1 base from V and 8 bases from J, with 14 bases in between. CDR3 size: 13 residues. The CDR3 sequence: CAWSARQVVTQYF. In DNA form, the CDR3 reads TGTGCCTGGAGTGCCCGACAGGTAGTAACCCAGTACTTC. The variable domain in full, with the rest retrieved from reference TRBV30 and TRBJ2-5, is SQTIHQWPATLVQPVGSPLSLECTVEGTSNPNLYWYRQAAGRGLQLLFYSVGIGQISSEVPQNLSASRPQDRQFILSSKKLLLSDSGFYLCAWSARQVVTQYFGPGTRLLVL.

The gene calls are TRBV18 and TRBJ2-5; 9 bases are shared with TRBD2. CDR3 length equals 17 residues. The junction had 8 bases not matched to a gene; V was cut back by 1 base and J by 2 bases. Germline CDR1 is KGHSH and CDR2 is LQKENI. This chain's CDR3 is CASSPRRAGGKQETQYF. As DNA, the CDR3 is TGTGCCAGCTCACCACGTCGAGCGGGGGGCAAACAAGAGACCCAGTACTTC.

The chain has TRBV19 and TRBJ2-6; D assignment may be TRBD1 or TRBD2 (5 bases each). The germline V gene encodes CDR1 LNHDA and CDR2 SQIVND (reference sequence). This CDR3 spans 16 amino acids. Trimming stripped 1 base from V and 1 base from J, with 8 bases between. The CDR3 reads CASSIVGESGANVLTF. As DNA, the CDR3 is TGTGCCAGTAGTATAGTGGGGGAATCTGGGGCCAACGTCCTGACTTTC.

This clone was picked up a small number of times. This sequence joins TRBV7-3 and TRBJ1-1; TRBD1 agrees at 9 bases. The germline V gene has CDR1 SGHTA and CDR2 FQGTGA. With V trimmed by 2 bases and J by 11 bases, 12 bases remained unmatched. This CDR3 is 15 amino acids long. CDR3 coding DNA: TGTGCCAGCAGCTTACGGGGGACAGGGTTAACTAAGGCTTTCTTT. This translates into CASSLRGTGLTKAFF.

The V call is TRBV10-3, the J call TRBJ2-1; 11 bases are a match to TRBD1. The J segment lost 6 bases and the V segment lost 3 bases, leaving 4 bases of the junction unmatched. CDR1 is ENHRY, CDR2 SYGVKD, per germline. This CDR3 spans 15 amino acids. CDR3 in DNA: TGTGCCATCAGTGACCCAGGGACAGGGGGCAATGAGCAGTTCTTC. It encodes CAISDPGTGGNEQFF.

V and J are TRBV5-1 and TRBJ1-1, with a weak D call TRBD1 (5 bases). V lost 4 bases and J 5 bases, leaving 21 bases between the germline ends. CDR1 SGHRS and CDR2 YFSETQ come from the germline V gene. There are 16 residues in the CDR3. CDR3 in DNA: TGCGCCAGCAGCCTAGACAGAAATGGGATAGGTACTGAAGCTTTCTTT. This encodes CASSLDRNGIGTEAFF.

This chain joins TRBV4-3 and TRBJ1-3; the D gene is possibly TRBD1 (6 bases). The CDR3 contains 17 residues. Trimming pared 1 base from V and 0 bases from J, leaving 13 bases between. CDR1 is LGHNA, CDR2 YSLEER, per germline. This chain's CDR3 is CASSQVSAGASGNTIYF. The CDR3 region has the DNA TGCGCCAGCAGCCAAGTATCTGCGGGGGCCTCTGGAAACACCATATATTTT.

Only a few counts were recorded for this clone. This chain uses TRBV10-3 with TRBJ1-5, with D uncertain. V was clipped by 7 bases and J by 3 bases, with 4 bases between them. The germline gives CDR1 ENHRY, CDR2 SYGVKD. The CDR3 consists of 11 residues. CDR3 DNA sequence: TGTGCCATCATTGACAATCAGCCCCAGCATTTT. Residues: CAIIDNQPQHF.

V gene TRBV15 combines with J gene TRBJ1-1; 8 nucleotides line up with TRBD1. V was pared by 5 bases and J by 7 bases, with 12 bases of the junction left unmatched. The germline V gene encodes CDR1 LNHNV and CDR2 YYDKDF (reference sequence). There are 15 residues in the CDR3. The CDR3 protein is CATSPVRGRKIEAFF. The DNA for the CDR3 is TGTGCCACCAGCCCCGTCAGGGGGCGGAAAATTGAAGCTTTCTTT.

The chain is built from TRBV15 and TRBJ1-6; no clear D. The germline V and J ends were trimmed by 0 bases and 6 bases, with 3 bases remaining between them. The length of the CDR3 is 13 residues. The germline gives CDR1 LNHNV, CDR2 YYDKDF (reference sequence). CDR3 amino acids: CATSRESNSPLHF. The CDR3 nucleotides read TGTGCCACCAGCAGAGAGAGTAATTCACCCCTCCACTTT.

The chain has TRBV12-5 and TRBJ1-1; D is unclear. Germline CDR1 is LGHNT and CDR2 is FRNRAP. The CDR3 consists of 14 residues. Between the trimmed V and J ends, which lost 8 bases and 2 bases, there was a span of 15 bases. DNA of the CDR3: TGTGCTAGTCGGGTCGGGAGAATCAACACTGAAGCTTTCTTT. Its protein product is CASRVGRINTEAFF.

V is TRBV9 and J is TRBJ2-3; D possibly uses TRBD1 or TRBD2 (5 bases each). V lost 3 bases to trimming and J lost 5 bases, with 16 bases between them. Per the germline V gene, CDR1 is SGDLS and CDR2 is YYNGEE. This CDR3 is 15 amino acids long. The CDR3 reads CASSDRQGGGDTQYF. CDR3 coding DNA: TGTGCCAGCAGCGATCGGCAGGGCGGAGGAGATACGCAGTATTTT.

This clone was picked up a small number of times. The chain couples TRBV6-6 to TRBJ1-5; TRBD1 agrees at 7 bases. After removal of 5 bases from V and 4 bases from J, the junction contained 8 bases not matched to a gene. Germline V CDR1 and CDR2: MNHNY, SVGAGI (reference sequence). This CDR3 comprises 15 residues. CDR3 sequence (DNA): TGTGCCAGCAGTATCGAGGGGGCTGGGAATCAGCCCCAGCATTTT. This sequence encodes CASSIEGAGNQPQHF.

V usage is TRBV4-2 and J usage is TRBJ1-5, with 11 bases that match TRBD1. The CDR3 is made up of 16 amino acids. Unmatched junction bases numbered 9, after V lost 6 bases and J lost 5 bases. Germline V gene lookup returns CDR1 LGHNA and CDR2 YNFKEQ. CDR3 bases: TGTGCCAGCAGATACAATACGGGACAGGGGGATCAGCCCCAGCATTTT. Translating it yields CASRYNTGQGDQPQHF.

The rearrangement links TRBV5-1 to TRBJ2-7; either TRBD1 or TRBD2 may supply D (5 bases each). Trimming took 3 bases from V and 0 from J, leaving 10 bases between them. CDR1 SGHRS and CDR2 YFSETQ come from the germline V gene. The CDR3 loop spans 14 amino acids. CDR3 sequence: CASSSDGTSYEQYF. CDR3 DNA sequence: TGCGCCAGCAGCTCCGACGGGACCTCCTACGAGCAGTACTTC.

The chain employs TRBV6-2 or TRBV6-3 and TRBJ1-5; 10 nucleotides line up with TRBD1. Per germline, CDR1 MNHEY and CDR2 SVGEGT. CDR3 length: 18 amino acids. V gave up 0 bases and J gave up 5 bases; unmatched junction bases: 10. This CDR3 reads CASSYSRRPGQGHQPQHF. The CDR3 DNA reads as TGTGCCAGCAGTTACTCCAGGCGACCGGGACAGGGGCATCAGCCCCAGCATTTT.

The CDR3 here is CASSLGSPPQYF. CDR3 in DNA: TGCGCCAGCAGCTTGGGTAGTCCTCCGCAGTATTTT. V and J are TRBV5-1 and TRBJ2-3, with D unclear. Trimming removed 0 bases from V and 10 bases from J, with 9 bases in between. The CDR3 totals 12 residues. Germline V gene sequence: CDR1 SGHRS, CDR2 YFSETQ.

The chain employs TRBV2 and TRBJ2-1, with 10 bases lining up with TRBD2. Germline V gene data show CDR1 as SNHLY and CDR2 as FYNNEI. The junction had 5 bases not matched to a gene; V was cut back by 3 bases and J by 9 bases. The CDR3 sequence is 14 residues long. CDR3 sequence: CASSDSGGQGEQFF. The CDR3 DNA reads TGTGCCAGCAGTGATAGCGGGGGGCAGGGTGAGCAGTTCTTC.

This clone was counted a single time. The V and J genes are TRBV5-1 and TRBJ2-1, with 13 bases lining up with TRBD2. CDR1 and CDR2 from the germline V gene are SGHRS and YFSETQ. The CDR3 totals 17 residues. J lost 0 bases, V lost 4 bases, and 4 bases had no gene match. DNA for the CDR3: TGCGCCAGCAGCCCTAGACTAGCGGGAGGCTCCTACAATGAGCAGTTCTTC. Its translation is CASSPRLAGGSYNEQFF.

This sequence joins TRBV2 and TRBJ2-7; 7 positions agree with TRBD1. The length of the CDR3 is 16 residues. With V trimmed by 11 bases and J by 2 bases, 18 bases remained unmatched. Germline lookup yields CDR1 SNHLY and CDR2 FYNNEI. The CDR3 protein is CAGATEVRGRPYEQYF. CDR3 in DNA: TGTGCCGGAGCAACAGAGGTTAGGGGGCGACCCTACGAGCAGTACTTC. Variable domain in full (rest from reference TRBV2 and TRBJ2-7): EPEVTQTPSHQVTQMGQEVILRCVPISNHLYFYWYRQILGQKVEFLVSFYNNEISEKSEIFDDQFSVERPDGSNFTLKIRSTKLEDSAMYFCAGATEVRGRPYEQYFGPGTRLTVT.

In DNA, the CDR3 is TGTGCCAGCAGCCCGAAGGTAGATCAAGAGACCCAGTACTTC. The encoded protein is CASSPKVDQETQYF. J is TRBJ2-5 and V is TRBV11-1; D unresolved. V gave up 5 bases and J gave up 2 bases, with 12 bases separating them. CDR3 length: 14 amino acids. From germline, CDR1 is SGHAT and CDR2 FQDESV (reference sequence).

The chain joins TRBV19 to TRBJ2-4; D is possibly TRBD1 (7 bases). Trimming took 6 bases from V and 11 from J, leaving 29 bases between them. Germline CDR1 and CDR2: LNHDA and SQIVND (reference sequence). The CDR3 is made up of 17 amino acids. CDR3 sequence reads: CASRNQGVSFPPGVQYF. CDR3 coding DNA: TGTGCCAGTAGGAATCAGGGGGTCAGTTTCCCGCCGGGGGTTCAGTACTTC.